Detailed here is one T cell receptor beta chain. This clonotype showed up many times. Its antigen remains unidentified. No base qualities exist here, and no much larger clone lies one base off it. This sample is part of a study of spatial heterogeneity in lung cancer (dated by TCRdb to between 2019 and 2020). About the study as a whole: Beta-chain transcripts were consistently detected in greater numbers than alpha-chain transcripts, which likely reflects a higher abundance of beta-chain transcripts. In the raw uncorrected reads, each unique combination of TCR and UMI appeared more than ten times on average. TCR alpha and beta repertoires were quantitatively compared across multiple tumor regions, matched nontumor lung and blood in non-small cell lung cancer. Nonsynonymous mutation counts, determined by whole-exome sequencing of tumor tissue, were related to features of the TCR repertoire. At surgery, both alpha and beta chains were TCR-sequenced in under 250 tumor regions, approximately 64 matched nontumor lung samples and some 58 PBMC samples. What the work shows at the level of the full study, not this receptor alone: Ubiquitous expanded tumor TCRs were found in blood more often at tumor resection than at routine follow-up. Confirming at a functional level the hypothesis that regional TCRs recognize regional mutations was considered to require additional single-cell paired TCR alpha and beta sequencing.

Its CDR3 holds 15 amino acids, cysteine through phenylalanine. This entry keeps only the CDR3 DNA: 45 bases, framed from base 1. V is cut by 4 bases and J by 4 bases, and the space between the germline ends is 17 bases. Via the germline V gene, CDR1 is SGHVS and CDR2 FQNEAQ. The sample's time point, from its label and the paper: sample taken at primary tumor resection. Without any cell sorting, TCR sequencing was performed on whole RNA extracted either from tumor and nontumor lung tissue or from cryopreserved PBMC samples. Donors were 72 patients with early-stage, untreated non-small cell lung cancer from the lung TRACERx cohort. Only patients with enough RNA available from two or more tumor regions were chosen for TCR sequencing. The library was made by 5' RACE. The sequencer listed for this sample is NextSeq 500. In the TCR library protocol, a unique molecular identifier was attached to each TCR cDNA molecule so that PCR and sequencing errors could be corrected. Per the source publication's procedure: TCR identification, UMI-based error correction and CDR3 extraction were performed with Decombinator tools. Expanded TCRs were defined as those above a frequency of 2 per 1,000, corresponding to the top 1% of the tumor frequency distribution. Renyi diversity was calculated using the R vegan package after each repertoire was subsampled 100 times to 5,000 TCRs. CDR3 similarity networks were constructed using string-kernel similarity of amino acid triplets, with links drawn between CDR3s whose pairwise similarity was above 0.82. The raw public data were reprocessed by TCRdb itself: fastp quality trimming at Q25, MiXCR clonotype calling, in-frame beta chains only. Each entry merges the rows of one CDR3 protein and shows their most common DNA and genes. These V and J calls derive from TCRdb rather than the authors' analysis. The sample has about 48,000 distinct CDR3 sequences on record, less than 5.5% of them singletons. Over 8.5% of the sample is held by the ten biggest clonotypes.

Recombination connected TRBV7-8 to TRBJ2-7, and the D gene may be TRBD2, 7 bases matching. The sequence derives from a male donor with early-stage non-small cell lung cancer. The starting material was PBMCs, obtained at surgery. CDR3 sequence: CASSSTSGGSYEQYF. The nucleotides read TGTGCCAGCAGCTCCACGTCGGGGGGCTCTTACGAGCAGTACTTC.